This T cell receptor beta chain came from a study of cytomegalovirus exposure and HLA in healthy donors. Germline V gene data show CDR1 as MNHNS and CDR2 as SASEGT. This CDR3 spans 16 amino acids. The V gene lost 2 bases and the J gene lost 2 bases, with 15 bases spanning the gap. This PCR relied on a set of 60 Vbeta primers and 13 Jbeta primers. Repertoires were generated with immunoSEQ multiplex PCR, while TCRdb's copy carries only in-frame clones and drops some. The table for this sample gives under 65,000 clones. The sequenced material came from PBMCs. The V call is TRBV6-1, the J call TRBJ1-2, with D perhaps matching TRBD1 (6 bases). The receptor was isolated from a woman in her thirties or forties in good health and CMV-seronegative. The chain's CDR3 is CASSESPSDRNYGYTF. The CDR3 DNA reads as TGTGCCAGCAGTGAATCCCCCTCGGACAGAAACTATGGCTACACCTTC.